The clone carrying this T cell receptor beta chain has a handful of counts. Its antigen is not known. This sample is drawn from a study of CD8 T cells in ankylosing spondylitis. General study findings and limits: Some of these motif variants have turned up before, in reports on reactive arthritis synovial fluid and blood.

TCRdb reprocessed the 5' RACE reads via MiXCR and lists one record per CDR3 protein. The sample yields a few hundred thousand distinct CDR3 sequences, 15% to 20% seen once. The germline gives CDR1 MNHEY, CDR2 SVGAGI. The CDR3 is 13 residues long. With 3 bases removed from V and 5 bases from J, the gap between germline ends came to 10 bases. The rearrangement joins TRBV6-5 to TRBJ2-5; weak D call: TRBD1 (6 bases). This sequence originates from a male donor with ankylosing spondylitis or in good health (not recorded which). The sequencing input was blood, either unsorted or a sorted T cell fraction (not recorded which). CDR3 sequence: CASSYRGSETQYF. DNA for the CDR3: TGTGCCAGCAGTTATAGGGGGTCGGAGACCCAGTACTTC.